The TCR beta chain under discussion was sequenced for a study of cytomegalovirus exposure and HLA in healthy donors (dated by TCRdb to about 2017). As for the study more broadly: According to a later analysis, one platform produced both the roughly 120 validation repertoires and the approximately 600 repertoires of the first cohort. In addition to the first cohort of 666 subjects, a separate validation cohort of 130 or so different subjects was used. The aim of the study was to test whether cataloging public T cell receptors could identify signatures of past pathogen exposure. To predict cytomegalovirus infection status, the study brought together high-throughput TCR immunosequencing, statistical association of individual TCRs with disease status, and machine learning. Points the paper makes about the study in general: In vitro tests confirmed that a few of the cytomegalovirus-associated TCR beta chains recognize cytomegalovirus antigens. The study listed approximately 150 TCR beta chains as associated with cytomegalovirus. Cytomegalovirus status was reported to be diagnosed by the classifier with high specificity and sensitivity in both the original and validation cohorts. According to the authors, the approach could potentially be generalized to other disease states and immunological phenotypes. A later analysis found that TCRs clustered in the first cohort also tended to co-occur in the roughly 120 validation repertoires, with more than 90% of cluster scores above 0. Most TCR sequences were observed very rarely across donors, whereas some public TCRs were present in many individuals. A later analysis had no HLA typing for the validation cohort, so co-occurrence there was scored across all 130 or so repertoires.

Comment on this clone: The clone's antigen remains unknown. No much larger clone exists at a distance of one base, and base qualities are not known.

Measured from the cysteine to the phenylalanine, the CDR3 is 15 residues long. The entry retains the CDR3 DNA only, 45 bases that are in frame from base 1. V loses 4 bases at its end and J loses 1 base; junction bases beyond the gene matches: 3. From the germline V gene, CDR1 is ENHRY and CDR2 is SYGVKD. The donors belonged to the validation cohort of approximately 130 subjects, which was separate from the roughly 670-subject first cohort. The library was generated by the immunoSEQ multiplex PCR assay. The original pipeline was this. A statistical classification framework was built for diagnosing cytomegalovirus status from the catalog of TCR beta chain sequences. In its TCRdb copy, this immuneACCESS table keeps in-frame sequences only and misses some clones. Where compared with another copy, unresolved V genes explain less than half of these, and the others have no known cause. Clone size and the V and J calls come from that table; the DNA yielded D and trimming. The sample table shows 55,000 to 65,000 clones, and approximately 95% are seen once. The leading ten clones occupy approximately 5% of the sample.

Sequencing used PBMCs. The TCR sequence derives from a woman aged 18-29 years in good health and CMV-seropositive. This receptor chain uses TRBV10-3 and TRBJ1-5, and 8 junction bases match TRBD1. The bases read TGTGCCATCAGTGCGGGGGACAGGAGCAATCAGCCCCAGCATTTT. It codes for CAISAGDRSNQPQHF.